The 24 T cell receptor beta chains listed next were all sequenced from one sample in a study of blood T cell repertoires in COVID-19. Sequencing was performed with immunoSEQ multiplex PCR; in TCRdb, only in-frame clones are kept and a portion is missing. The sample has over 300,000 clones, 70% to 90% seen once. The sample taken for sequencing was PBMCs or T cells enriched from blood (not recorded which). These receptors all come from a woman in her 30s who had recovered from COVID-19.

The chain is built from TRBV25-1 and TRBJ1-2, with D maybe TRBD1 (6 bases). Germline CDR1 reads MGHDK; CDR2 reads SYGVNS. V was cut by 6 bases and J by 5 bases, with 22 bases left in between. The CDR3 runs to 16 residues. The CDR3, as DNA: TGTGCCAGCAGCCACCATCACCTGGACGGGACATATGGCTACACCTTC. Its protein is CASSHHHLDGTYGYTF.

This sequence joins TRBV5-8 and TRBJ2-1; TRBD2 matches 8 bases. The CDR3 totals 16 residues. Germline V gene lookup returns CDR1 SGHTS and CDR2 YDEGEE. The junction had 9 bases not matched to a gene; V was cut back by 4 bases and J by 3 bases. The CDR3 nucleotides read TGTGCCAGCAGCCTAGAGCGGGGGCCCGTCTACAATGAGCAGTTCTTC. This translates into CASSLERGPVYNEQFF.

A note on this clone: The sample has other DNA sequences that encode this CDR3 too. This chain joins TRBV14 and TRBJ1-1; no firm D call. The CDR3 runs 13 residues. The V gene lost 4 bases and the J gene lost 1 base, with 7 bases spanning the gap. Germline-derived CDR1 and CDR2 are SGHDN and FVKESK. The CDR3 loop is CASSPGGNTEAFF. In DNA form, the CDR3 reads TGTGCCAGCAGCCCCGGCGGGAACACTGAAGCTTTCTTT.

The chain has TRBV7-9 and TRBJ1-1; maybe TRBD1 (5 bases). Germline CDR1 SEHNR, CDR2 FQNEAQ (reference sequence). The CDR3 totals 15 residues. Deletions cut 8 bases from V and 4 bases from J, with 20 bases between. The CDR3 region has the DNA TGTGCCAGCCGTTGGGACTTCCCCTCGGGCACTGAAGCTTTCTTT. Translation gives CASRWDFPSGTEAFF. The variable domain in full, completed from reference TRBV7-9 and TRBJ1-1, reads DTGVSQNPRHKITKRGQNVTFRCDPISEHNRLYWYRQTLGQGPEFLTYFQNEAQLEKSRLLSDRFSAERPKGSFSTLEIQRTEQGDSAMYLCASRWDFPSGTEAFFGQGTRLTVV.

The J gene is TRBJ1-1, the V gene TRBV30; 7 bases match TRBD1. Germline V gene data show CDR1 as GTSNPN and CDR2 as SVGIG (reference sequence). Trimming took 3 bases from V and 3 from J; bases not matched to a gene: 10. This CDR3 is 15 amino acids long. DNA of the CDR3: TGTGCCTGGAGCGAAGCCGGGACAGAGGACACTGAAGCTTTCTTT. It codes for CAWSEAGTEDTEAFF.

This clone has just one count. The chain uses TRBV27 and TRBJ2-1; possibly TRBD2 for D (5 bases). This CDR3 has 13 residues. Trimming took off 3 bases at V and 7 bases at J, with 10 bases between the two ends. Germline V gene data show CDR1 as MNHEY and CDR2 as SMNVEV (reference sequence). This CDR3 reads CASSLLDSNEQFF. Written as DNA, the CDR3 is TGTGCCAGCAGTTTGTTGGACTCTAATGAGCAGTTCTTC.

This clone showed up just once. This chain uses TRBV30 with TRBJ2-1; TRBD1 might be the D (5 bases). CDR1 and CDR2 from the germline V gene are GTSNPN and SVGIG (reference sequence). Trimming removed 0 bases at V and 9 bases at J, with 9 bases between. The CDR3 spans 12 residues. CDR3 sequence (DNA): TGTGCCTGGAGTGTAAGGGGTACTGAGCAGTTCTTC. This encodes CAWSVRGTEQFF.

The genes are TRBV19 and TRBJ1-6; possible D gene TRBD1, 5 bases. Germline V gene sequence: CDR1 LNHDA, CDR2 SQIVND (reference sequence). The CDR3 has 16 residues. V dropped 5 bases and J dropped 6 bases, with 17 bases sitting between them. CDR3 sequence (DNA): TGTGCCAGTAGTGCCTCGGCGGGGGTTGGTAATTCACCCCTCCACTTT. This encodes CASSASAGVGNSPLHF.

The table lists this clone with a count of one. The chain is built from TRBV11-2 and TRBJ1-5; perhaps TRBD1 as D (6 bases). Trimming took 4 bases from V and 3 from J, leaving 10 bases between them. Germline V gives CDR1 SGHAT, CDR2 FQNNGV. This CDR3 is 14 amino acids long. For the CDR3, the DNA is TGTGCCAGCAGCTCAGGACAGTACAATCAGCCCCAGCATTTT. Amino acid sequence: CASSSGQYNQPQHF.

This clone was observed a few times. The V gene is TRBV28, the J gene TRBJ1-1, with a possible D match to TRBD1 (5 bases). The CDR3 length is 14 residues. V lost 5 bases to trimming and J lost 5 bases, with 15 bases between them. Germline V gene sequence: CDR1 MDHEN, CDR2 SYDVKM. Here the CDR3 DNA reads TGTGCCAGCAGTACCGGGGGAATCGGGACTGAAGCTTTCTTT. Protein sequence: CASSTGGIGTEAFF.

This clone was seen a handful of times. The chain links TRBV5-8 to TRBJ1-2, with 7 bases aligning to TRBD1. V trimming: 5 bases; J trimming: 8 bases; junction bases outside the gene matches: 12. CDR1 and CDR2 (germline): SGHTS, YDEGEE. The CDR3 has 14 amino acids. The CDR3 is CASSKESTGLGYTF. The CDR3 nucleotides are TGTGCCAGCAGTAAAGAATCGACAGGGCTCGGCTACACCTTC. Full variable domain (outside the CDR3, taken from reference TRBV5-8 and TRBJ1-2): EAGVTQSPTHLIKTRGQQATLRCSPISGHTSVYWYQQALGLGLQFLLWYDEGEERNRGNFPPRFSGRQFPNYSSELNVNALELEDSALYLCASSKESTGLGYTFGSGTRLTVV.

The CDR3 nucleotides are TGTGCCAGTAGTAATCGCGGCGGGGGCCCCTCGGTGCAGTACTTC. Residues: CASSNRGGGPSVQYF. The rearrangement links TRBV19 to TRBJ2-7; tentatively, D is TRBD2 (7 bases). V lost 4 bases to trimming and J lost 9 bases, with 22 bases between them. In germline, CDR1 is LNHDA, CDR2 SQIVND (reference sequence). The CDR3 runs to 15 residues.

This chain links TRBV3-1 (or the pseudogene TRBV3-2) with TRBJ2-2; weak D call: TRBD2 (5 bases). Per the germline V gene, CDR1 is LGHDT and CDR2 is YNNKEL (reference sequence). V was clipped by 3 bases and J by 5 bases, with 10 bases between them. The CDR3 sequence is 14 residues long. DNA for the CDR3: TGTGCCAGCAGCCACCTGGGCGGGACCGGGGAGCTGTTTTTT. This gives the protein CASSHLGGTGELFF.

CDR3 protein: CASSWGQMNTEAFF. The CDR3 DNA follows: TGTGCCAGCAGCTGGGGACAGATGAACACTGAAGCTTTCTTT. The chain employs TRBV5-4 and TRBJ1-1, with 7 bases lining up with TRBD1. This CDR3 has 14 amino acids. V was pared by 3 bases and J by 0 bases, with 2 bases of the junction left unmatched. Germline V CDR1 and CDR2: SGHNT, YYREEE (reference sequence).

The rearrangement joins TRBV11-2 to TRBJ2-7, with 10 bases fitting TRBD2. CDR3 length: 14 residues. Trimming cost V 5 bases and J 4 bases; bases outside gene matches: 5. Looked up from germline, CDR1 is SGHAT and CDR2 is FQNNGV. CDR3 DNA sequence: TGTGCCAGCAGCCCCGGACTAGCGGCTTACGAGCAGTACTTC. Translation gives CASSPGLAAYEQYF.

In its sample, this clone was seen a few times. The chain links TRBV29-1 to TRBJ2-7, with TRBD1 as a possible D gene (7 bases). The length of the CDR3 is 14 residues. From germline, CDR1 is SQVTM and CDR2 ANQGSEA. Deletions cut 2 bases from V and 4 bases from J, with 15 bases between. The CDR3 DNA reads TGCAGCGTTGAACAGGAGGGGGCTCGGTACGAGCAGTACTTC. This translates into CSVEQEGARYEQYF.

CDR3 nucleotides: TGCAGCTCGGACATCACAGGTATAGGGACGCAGTATTTT. Protein product: CSSDITGIGTQYF. V is TRBV29-1 and J is TRBJ2-3; TRBD1 is a possible D gene (5 bases). Germline CDR1 SQVTM, CDR2 ANQGSEA. V was trimmed by 8 bases and J by 9 bases, leaving 21 bases between them. This CDR3 has 13 amino acids.

The chain is built from TRBV4-3 and TRBJ2-5; unclear D gene. Trimming removed 0 bases from V and 1 base from J, with 9 bases in between. The germline V gene has CDR1 LGHNA and CDR2 YSLEER. CDR3 length: 15 amino acids. The CDR3 is CASSQDRRIQETQYF. CDR3 DNA sequence: TGCGCCAGCAGCCAAGATAGGCGGATCCAAGAGACCCAGTACTTC.

This clone showed up just once. V usage is TRBV27 and J usage is TRBJ2-3; possibly TRBD1 for D (5 bases). Deletions cut 5 bases from V and 6 bases from J, with 9 bases between. The CDR3 loop spans 12 amino acids. CDR1 is MNHEY and CDR2 is SMNVEV in the germline V gene (reference sequence). CDR3 in amino acids: CASSRPGDTQYF. CDR3 nucleotides: TGTGCCAGCAGTCGACCAGGGGATACGCAGTATTTT.

The DNA for the CDR3 is TGTGCCAGCAGCCAAGATTTGGCTAGCGGAGAGACCCAGTACTTC. It specifies CASSQDLASGETQYF. This chain connects TRBV3-1 (or the pseudogene TRBV3-2) to TRBJ2-5, with TRBD2 matching 7 bases. This CDR3 spans 15 amino acids. The J segment lost 4 bases and the V segment lost 0 bases, leaving 5 bases of the junction unmatched. Germline V gene sequence: CDR1 LGHDT, CDR2 YNNKEL (reference sequence).

The V gene is TRBV2, the J gene TRBJ1-6; TRBD1 matches at 7 bases. The germline V gene has CDR1 SNHLY and CDR2 FYNNEI. V was pared by 5 bases and J by 8 bases, with 9 bases of the junction left unmatched. The CDR3 is made up of 15 amino acids. CDR3 nucleotide sequence: TGTGCCAGCAGTCGGGACAGTCAGGGGTATTCACCCCTCCACTTT. This gives the protein CASSRDSQGYSPLHF.

V usage is TRBV11-3 and J usage is TRBJ2-7; 11 bases map to TRBD1. From germline, CDR1 is SGHNT and CDR2 YENEEA. With V trimmed by 5 bases and J by 5 bases, 5 bases remained unmatched. The CDR3 runs 14 residues. CDR3 in amino acids: CASSPGQGVHEQYF. CDR3 nucleotide sequence: TGTGCCAGCAGCCCGGGACAGGGGGTCCACGAGCAGTACTTC.

V is TRBV19 and J is TRBJ1-1; no definite D call. V lost 4 bases to trimming and J lost 6 bases, with 9 bases between them. The CDR3 totals 12 residues. Germline V gives CDR1 LNHDA, CDR2 SQIVND (reference sequence). CDR3 loop: CASSRAGAEAFF. CDR3 sequence (DNA): TGTGCCAGTAGTAGGGCCGGCGCTGAAGCTTTCTTT.

V usage is TRBV5-1 and J usage is TRBJ1-2, with a weak D call TRBD1 (6 bases). Per germline, CDR1 SGHRS and CDR2 YFSETQ. V lost 0 bases, J lost 4 bases, and 10 bases lay in between. The CDR3 length is 14 residues. The CDR3 here is CASSLAGEGYGYTF. CDR3 coding DNA: TGCGCCAGCAGCTTGGCAGGGGAAGGCTATGGCTACACCTTC.